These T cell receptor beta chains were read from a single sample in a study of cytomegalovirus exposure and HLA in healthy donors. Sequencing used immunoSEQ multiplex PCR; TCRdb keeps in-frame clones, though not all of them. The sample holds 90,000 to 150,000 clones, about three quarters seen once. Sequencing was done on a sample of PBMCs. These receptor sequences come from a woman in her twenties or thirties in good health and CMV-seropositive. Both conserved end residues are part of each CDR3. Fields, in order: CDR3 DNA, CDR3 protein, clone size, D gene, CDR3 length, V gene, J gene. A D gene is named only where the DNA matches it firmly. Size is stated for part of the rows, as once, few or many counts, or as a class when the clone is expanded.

TGTGCCAGCAGCTTCCGGGGATTCTACGAGCAGTACTTC,CASSFRGFYEQYF,NA,NA,13,TRBV13,TRBJ2-7
TGTGCCAGCAGCTTGGCAGGCCTAAAGGTCCCTTTCTTT,CASSLAGLKVPFF,NA,NA,13,TRBV7-9,TRBJ1-1
TGTGCCAGCAGCCAAGAACAGTCCTCCTACGAGCAGTACTTC,CASSQEQSSYEQYF,NA,NA,14,TRBV4-2,TRBJ2-7
TGCGCCACCTCCGGGGGCAGGGGGAATGAGCAGTTCTTC,CATSGGRGNEQFF,NA,NA,13,TRBV5-1,TRBJ2-1
TGTGCCAGCAGACTGGAGCTAGGGGGCAATGAGCAGTTCTTC,CASRLELGGNEQFF,NA,NA,14,TRBV4-2,TRBJ2-1
TGCACCAGCAGCCAACAACAGGGGGCAACTGAAGCTTTCTTT,CTSSQQQGATEAFF,NA,NA,14,TRBV1,TRBJ1-1
TGTGCCAGGGATACAGGGGCTAGCACAGATACGCAGTATTTT,CARDTGASTDTQYF,NA,TRBD1,14,TRBV30,TRBJ2-3
TGTGCCAGCAGGGGGACAGGGGGGGTAGACTGGTCTTGGACTAGAAAGTTTGAAGCTTTCTTT,CASRGTGGVDWSWTRKFEAFF,NA,TRBD1,21,TRBV27,TRBJ1-1
TGCGCCAGCAGCCTGGCCCGGGAGGGCGGCAAAAACATTCAGTACTTC,CASSLAREGGKNIQYF,NA,TRBD2,16,TRBV5-1,TRBJ2-4
TGTGCCAGTACTCCCCGGGACACAAAAGAGACCCAGTACTTC,CASTPRDTKETQYF,NA,NA,14,TRBV19,TRBJ2-5
TGTGCCAGCAGCACCTCGGGGCGGGGGACCCAGTACTTC,CASSTSGRGTQYF,NA,NA,13,TRBV7-3,TRBJ2-5
TGTGCCAGTACTGAAGGGGATTACACCGGGGAGCTGTTTTTT,CASTEGDYTGELFF,few,NA,14,TRBV7-6,TRBJ2-2
TGTGCCAGTAGTATACTTAATCCGAACACTGAAGCTTTCTTT,CASSILNPNTEAFF,NA,NA,14,TRBV19,TRBJ1-1
TGTGCCAGCAGCCCCCCGCCAGGGAAAATAGCCAAAAACATTCAGTACTTC,CASSPPPGKIAKNIQYF,once,NA,17,TRBV7-9,TRBJ2-4
TGTGCCAGCAGCGGCGGGGGGCCGTCCTACAATGAGCAGTTCTTC,CASSGGGPSYNEQFF,few,TRBD2,15,TRBV27,TRBJ2-1
TGTGCCAGTATGGGAGTCTCCTATAGCAATCAGCCCCAGCATTTT,CASMGVSYSNQPQHF,NA,NA,15,TRBV19,TRBJ1-5
TGTGCCAGCAGGCCGGGACAGAGCTATGGCTACACCTTC,CASRPGQSYGYTF,NA,TRBD1,13,TRBV2,TRBJ1-2
TGTGCCAGCAGCCCCCCCGGGACAGGGTTAGTGGGGGCCAACGTCCTGACTTTC,CASSPPGTGLVGANVLTF,NA,TRBD1,18,TRBV13,TRBJ2-6
TGTGCCAGCAGCCGCACGATAGAATATGGCTACACCTTC,CASSRTIEYGYTF,NA,NA,13,TRBV7-9,TRBJ1-2
TGTGCCAGCAGCTTGGAGGTGGGCGCGACACCCCTCCACTTT,CASSLEVGATPLHF,NA,NA,14,TRBV5-6,TRBJ1-6
TGTGCCAGTAGTATAGGGTTCGTGGGGACAGGGTACACCGGGGAGCTGTTTTTT,CASSIGFVGTGYTGELFF,few,TRBD1,18,TRBV19,TRBJ2-2
TGTGCCAGCAGCCGGGACAGAGAGAATCAGCCCCAGCATTTT,CASSRDRENQPQHF,once,TRBD1,14,TRBV6-5,TRBJ1-5
TGTGCCAGCAGCTTACGACTAGCGGGGGGCAGGTACGAGCAGTACTTC,CASSLRLAGGRYEQYF,NA,TRBD2,16,TRBV13,TRBJ2-7
TGCGCCAGCAGCAACTTAGCGGGGGGGCTTAATGAGCAGTTCTTC,CASSNLAGGLNEQFF,NA,TRBD2,15,TRBV5-1,TRBJ2-1
TGTGCCAGCAGCTCCGGGACTAGCGGGGGGGATTGGGAGACCCAGTACTTC,CASSSGTSGGDWETQYF,NA,TRBD2,17,TRBV9,TRBJ2-5